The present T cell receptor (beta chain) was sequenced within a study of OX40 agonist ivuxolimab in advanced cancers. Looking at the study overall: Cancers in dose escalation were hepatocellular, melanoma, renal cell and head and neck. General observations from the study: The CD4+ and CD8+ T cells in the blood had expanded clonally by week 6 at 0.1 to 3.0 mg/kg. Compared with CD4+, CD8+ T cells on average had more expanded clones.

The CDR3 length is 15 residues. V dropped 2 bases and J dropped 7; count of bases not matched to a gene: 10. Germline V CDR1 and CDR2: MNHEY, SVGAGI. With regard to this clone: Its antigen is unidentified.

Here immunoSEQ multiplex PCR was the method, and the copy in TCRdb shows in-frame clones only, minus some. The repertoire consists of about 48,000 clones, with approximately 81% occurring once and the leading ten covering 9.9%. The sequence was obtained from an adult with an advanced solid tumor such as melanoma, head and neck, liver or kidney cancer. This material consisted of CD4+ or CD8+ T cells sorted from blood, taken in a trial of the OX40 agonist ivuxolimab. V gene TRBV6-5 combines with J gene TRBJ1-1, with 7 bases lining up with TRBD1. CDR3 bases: TGTGCCAGCAGTTACGAGGTCAGGGGGTACGGTGAAGCTTTCTTT. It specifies CASSYEVRGYGEAFF.